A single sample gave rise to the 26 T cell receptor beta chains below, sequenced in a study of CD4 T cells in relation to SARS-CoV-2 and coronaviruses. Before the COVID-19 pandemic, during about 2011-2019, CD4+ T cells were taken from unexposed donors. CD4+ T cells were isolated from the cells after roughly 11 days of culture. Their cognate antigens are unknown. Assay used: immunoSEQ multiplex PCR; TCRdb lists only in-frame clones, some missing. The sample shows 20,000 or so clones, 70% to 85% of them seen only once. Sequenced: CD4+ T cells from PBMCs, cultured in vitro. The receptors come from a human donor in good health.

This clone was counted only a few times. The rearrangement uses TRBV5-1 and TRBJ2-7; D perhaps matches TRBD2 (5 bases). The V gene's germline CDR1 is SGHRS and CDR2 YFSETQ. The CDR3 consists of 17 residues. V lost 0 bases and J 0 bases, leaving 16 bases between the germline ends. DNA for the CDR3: TGCGCCAGCAGCTTGGTCGTAGGGAGCAGAGGCTCCTACGAGCAGTACTTC. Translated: CASSLVVGSRGSYEQYF.

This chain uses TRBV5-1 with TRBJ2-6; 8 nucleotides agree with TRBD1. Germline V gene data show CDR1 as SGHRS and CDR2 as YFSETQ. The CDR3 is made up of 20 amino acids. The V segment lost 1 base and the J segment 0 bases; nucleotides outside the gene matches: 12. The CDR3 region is CASSLSLVETGDSGANVLTF. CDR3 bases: TGCGCCAGCAGCTTGTCGTTGGTCGAGACAGGGGACTCTGGGGCCAACGTCCTGACTTTC.

CDR3 sequence reads: CASSFGWGEGGTDTQYF. Written as DNA, the CDR3 is TGTGCCAGCAGTTTCGGGTGGGGGGAAGGAGGCACAGATACGCAGTATTTT. The chain carries TRBV27 and TRBJ2-3; maybe TRBD2 (6 bases). The CDR3 extends over 17 amino acids. V lost 3 bases and J 1 base, leaving 17 bases between the germline ends. Germline V gene sequence: CDR1 MNHEY, CDR2 SMNVEV (reference sequence).

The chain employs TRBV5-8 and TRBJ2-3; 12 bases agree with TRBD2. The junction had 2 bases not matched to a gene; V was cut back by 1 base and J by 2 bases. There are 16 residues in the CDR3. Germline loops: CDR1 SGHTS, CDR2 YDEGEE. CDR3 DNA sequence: TGTGCCAGCAGCTTGTGGACTAGCGGGACCACAGATACGCAGTATTTT. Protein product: CASSLWTSGTTDTQYF.

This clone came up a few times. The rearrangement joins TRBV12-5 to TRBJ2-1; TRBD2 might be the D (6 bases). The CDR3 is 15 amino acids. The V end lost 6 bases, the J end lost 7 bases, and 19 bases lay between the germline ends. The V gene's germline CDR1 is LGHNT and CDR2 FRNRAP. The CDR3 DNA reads TGTGCTAGTGGAAAAGGGGCTAGCGATTGGAATGAGCAGTTCTTC. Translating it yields CASGKGASDWNEQFF.

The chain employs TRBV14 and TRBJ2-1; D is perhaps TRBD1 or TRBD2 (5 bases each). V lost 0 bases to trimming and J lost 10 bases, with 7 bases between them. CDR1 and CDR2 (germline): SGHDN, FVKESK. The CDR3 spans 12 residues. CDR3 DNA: TGTGCCAGCAGCCAAGATTGGGGGGAGCAGTTCTTC. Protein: CASSQDWGEQFF. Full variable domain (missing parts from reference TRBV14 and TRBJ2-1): EAGVTQFPSHSVIEKGQTVTLRCDPISGHDNLYWYRRVMGKEIKFLLHFVKESKQDESGMPNNRFLAERTGGTYSTLKVQPAELEDSGVYFCASSQDWGEQFFGPGTRLTVL.

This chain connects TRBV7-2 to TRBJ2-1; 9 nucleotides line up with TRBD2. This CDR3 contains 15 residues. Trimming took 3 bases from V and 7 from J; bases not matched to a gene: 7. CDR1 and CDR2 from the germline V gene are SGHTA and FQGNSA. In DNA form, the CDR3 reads TGTGCCAGCAGCTTGCTTAGACTAGCGGTGAATGAGCAGTTCTTC. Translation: CASSLLRLAVNEQFF.

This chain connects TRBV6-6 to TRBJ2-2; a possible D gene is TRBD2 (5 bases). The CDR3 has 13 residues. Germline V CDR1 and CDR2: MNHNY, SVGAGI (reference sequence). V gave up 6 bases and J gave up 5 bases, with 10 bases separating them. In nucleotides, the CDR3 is TGTGCCAGCAGCTTCGGAGGTACCGGGGAGCTGTTTTTT. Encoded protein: CASSFGGTGELFF.

CDR3 sequence reads: CASSGTPGHSSYNSPLHF. The CDR3 bases are TGTGCCAGCAGCGGGACACCGGGACACAGCTCCTATAATTCACCCCTCCACTTT. The gene calls are TRBV25-1 and TRBJ1-6; D is possibly TRBD1 (6 bases). V dropped 6 bases and J dropped 0 bases, with 18 bases sitting between them. The V gene's germline CDR1 is MGHDK and CDR2 SYGVNS. CDR3 length equals 18 residues.

For the CDR3, the DNA is TGTGCCAGAAGCTTGGCCGGGACAGGAGACTCTGGGGCCAACGTCCTGACTTTC. The encoded protein is CARSLAGTGDSGANVLTF. This chain uses TRBV5-3 with TRBJ2-6; 8 nucleotides line up with TRBD1. TRBV5-3 is sorted into the ORF group, with uncertain function. The CDR3 is made up of 18 amino acids. The junction had 5 bases not matched to a gene; V was cut back by 0 bases and J by 0 bases.

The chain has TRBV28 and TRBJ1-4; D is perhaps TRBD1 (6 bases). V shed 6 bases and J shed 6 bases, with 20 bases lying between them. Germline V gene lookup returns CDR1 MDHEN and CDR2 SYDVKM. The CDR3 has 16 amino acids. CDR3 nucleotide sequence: TGTGCCAGCAGACTAGACCGGGCCCAGGGGTATGAAAAACTGTTTTTT. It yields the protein CASRLDRAQGYEKLFF. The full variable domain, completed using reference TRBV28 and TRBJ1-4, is DVKVTQSSRYLVKRTGEKVFLECVQDMDHENMFWYRQDPGLGLRLIYFSYDVKMKEKGDIPEGYSVSREKKERFSLILESASTNQTSMYLCASRLDRAQGYEKLFFGSGTQLSVL.

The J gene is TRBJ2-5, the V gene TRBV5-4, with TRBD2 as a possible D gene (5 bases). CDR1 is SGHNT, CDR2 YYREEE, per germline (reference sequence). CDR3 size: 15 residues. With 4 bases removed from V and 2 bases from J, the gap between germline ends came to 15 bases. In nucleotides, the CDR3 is TGTGCCAGCAGCCCCTCACGCGGGCGACAAGAGACCCAGTACTTC. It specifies CASSPSRGRQETQYF. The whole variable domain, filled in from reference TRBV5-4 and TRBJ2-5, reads ETGVTQSPTHLIKTRGQQVTLRCSSQSGHNTVSWYQQALGQGPQFIFQYYREEENGRGNFPPRFSGLQFPNYSSELNVNALELDDSALYLCASSPSRGRQETQYFGPGTRLLVL.

The chain's CDR3 is CASRPEGQGENEQFF. The CDR3 DNA follows: TGTGCCAGCCGACCAGAGGGACAGGGGGAGAATGAGCAGTTCTTC. The genes are TRBV6-5 and TRBJ2-1; TRBD1 aligns across 11 bases. There are 15 residues in the CDR3. V shed 8 bases and J 7 bases; nucleotides not matched to a gene: 10. Germline assignment: CDR1 MNHEY and CDR2 SVGAGI.

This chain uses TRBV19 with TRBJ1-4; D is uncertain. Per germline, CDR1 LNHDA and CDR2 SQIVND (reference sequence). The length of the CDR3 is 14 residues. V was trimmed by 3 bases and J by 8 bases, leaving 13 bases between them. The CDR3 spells CASSMEVREEKLFF. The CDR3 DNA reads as TGTGCCAGTAGTATGGAGGTGAGAGAAGAAAAACTGTTTTTT.

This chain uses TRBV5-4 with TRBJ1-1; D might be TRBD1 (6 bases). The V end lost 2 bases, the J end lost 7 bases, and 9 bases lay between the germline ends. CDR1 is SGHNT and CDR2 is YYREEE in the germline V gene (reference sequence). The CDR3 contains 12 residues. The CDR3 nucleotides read TGTGCCAGCAGCTTCAGCAGGGGTGAAGCTTTCTTT. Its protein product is CASSFSRGEAFF.

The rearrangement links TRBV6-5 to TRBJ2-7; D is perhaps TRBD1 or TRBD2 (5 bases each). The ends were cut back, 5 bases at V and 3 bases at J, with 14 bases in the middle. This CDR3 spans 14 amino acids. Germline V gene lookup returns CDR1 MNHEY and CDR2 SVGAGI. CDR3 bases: TGTGCCAGCAGTAGGGGAGATTTTAGCTACGAGCAGTACTTC. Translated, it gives CASSRGDFSYEQYF.

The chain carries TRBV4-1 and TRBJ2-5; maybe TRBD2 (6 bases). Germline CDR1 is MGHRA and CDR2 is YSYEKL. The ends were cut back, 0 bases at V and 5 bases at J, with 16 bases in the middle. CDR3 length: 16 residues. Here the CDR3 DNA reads TGCGCCAGCAGCCAAGACCGGGACCGCGGGGTGGAGACCCAGTACTTC. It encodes CASSQDRDRGVETQYF.

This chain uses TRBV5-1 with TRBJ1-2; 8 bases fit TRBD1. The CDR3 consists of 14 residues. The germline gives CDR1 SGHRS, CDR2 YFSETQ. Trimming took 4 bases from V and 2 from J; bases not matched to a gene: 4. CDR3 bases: TGCGCCAGCAGCACCGGACAGGGCAACTATGGCTACACCTTC. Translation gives CASSTGQGNYGYTF.

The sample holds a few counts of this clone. CDR3 protein: CASSEAGDGSIQYF. The CDR3 coding sequence is TGTGCCAGCAGTGAGGCTGGGGATGGTAGCATTCAGTACTTC. The chain couples TRBV6-4 to TRBJ2-4; D not certain. V was clipped by 3 bases and J by 9 bases, with 15 bases between them. CDR1 and CDR2 (germline): MRHNA, SNTAGT. CDR3 size: 14 residues.

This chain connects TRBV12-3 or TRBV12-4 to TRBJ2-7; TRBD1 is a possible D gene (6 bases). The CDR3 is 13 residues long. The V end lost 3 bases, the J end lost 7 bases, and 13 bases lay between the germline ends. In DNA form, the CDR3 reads TGTGCCAGCAGTTTCATCCGAGGGGGTGAGCAGTACTTC. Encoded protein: CASSFIRGGEQYF.

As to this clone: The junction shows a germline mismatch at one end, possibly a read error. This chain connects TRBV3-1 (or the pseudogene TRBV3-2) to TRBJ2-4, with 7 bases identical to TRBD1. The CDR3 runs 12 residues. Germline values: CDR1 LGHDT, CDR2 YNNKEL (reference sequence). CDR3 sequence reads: CASSQAGQHWNF. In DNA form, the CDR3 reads TGTGCCAGCAGCCAAGCGGGACAGCATTGGAACTTC.

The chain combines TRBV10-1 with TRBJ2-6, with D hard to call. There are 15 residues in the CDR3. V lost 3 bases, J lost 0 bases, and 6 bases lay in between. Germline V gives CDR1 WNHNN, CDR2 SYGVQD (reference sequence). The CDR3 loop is CASSDPGSGANVLTF. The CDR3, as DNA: TGCGCCAGCAGTGACCCGGGCTCTGGGGCCAACGTCCTGACTTTC.

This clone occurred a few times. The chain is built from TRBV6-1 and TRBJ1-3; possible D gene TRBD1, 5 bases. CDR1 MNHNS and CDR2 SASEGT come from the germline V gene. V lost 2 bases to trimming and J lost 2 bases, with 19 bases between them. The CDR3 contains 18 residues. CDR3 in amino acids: CASSELRRTIITGNTIYF. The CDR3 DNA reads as TGTGCCAGCAGTGAACTCAGGAGGACAATCATAACTGGAAACACCATATATTTT.

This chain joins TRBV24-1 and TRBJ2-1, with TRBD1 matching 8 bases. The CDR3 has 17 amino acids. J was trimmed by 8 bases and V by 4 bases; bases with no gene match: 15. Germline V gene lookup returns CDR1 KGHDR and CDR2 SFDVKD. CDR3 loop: CATSDRDRSASFDEQFF. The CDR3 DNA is TGTGCCACCAGTGACCGGGACAGGTCGGCCAGTTTTGATGAGCAGTTCTTC.

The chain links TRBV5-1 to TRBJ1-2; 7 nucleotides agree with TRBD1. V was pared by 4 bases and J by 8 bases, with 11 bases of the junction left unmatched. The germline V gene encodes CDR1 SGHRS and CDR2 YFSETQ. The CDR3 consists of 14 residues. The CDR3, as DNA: TGCGCCAGCAGCCGGGGGGGTACAGGGGAAGGCTACACCTTC. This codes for CASSRGGTGEGYTF.

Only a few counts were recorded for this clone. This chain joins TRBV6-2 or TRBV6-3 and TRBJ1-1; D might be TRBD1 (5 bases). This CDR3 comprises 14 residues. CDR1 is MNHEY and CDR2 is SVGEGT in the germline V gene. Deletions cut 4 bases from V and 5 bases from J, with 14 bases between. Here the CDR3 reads CASSSLGPPTEAFF. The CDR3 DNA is TGTGCCAGCAGTTCCCTGGGGCCTCCGACTGAAGCTTTCTTT.